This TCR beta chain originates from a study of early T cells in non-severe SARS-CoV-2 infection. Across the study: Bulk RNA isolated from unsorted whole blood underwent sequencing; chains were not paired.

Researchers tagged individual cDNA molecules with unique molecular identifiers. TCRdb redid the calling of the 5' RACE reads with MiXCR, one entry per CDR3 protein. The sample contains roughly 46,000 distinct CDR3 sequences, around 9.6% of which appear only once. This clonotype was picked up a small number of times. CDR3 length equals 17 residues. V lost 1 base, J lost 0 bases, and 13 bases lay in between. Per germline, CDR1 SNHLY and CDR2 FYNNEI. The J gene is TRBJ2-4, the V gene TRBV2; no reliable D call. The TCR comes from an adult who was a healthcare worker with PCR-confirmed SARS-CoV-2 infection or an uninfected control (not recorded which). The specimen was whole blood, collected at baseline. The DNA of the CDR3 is TGTGCCAGCAGTGAAGAGCGACTGTTGCTAGCCAAAAACATTCAGTACTTC. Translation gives CASSEERLLLAKNIQYF.